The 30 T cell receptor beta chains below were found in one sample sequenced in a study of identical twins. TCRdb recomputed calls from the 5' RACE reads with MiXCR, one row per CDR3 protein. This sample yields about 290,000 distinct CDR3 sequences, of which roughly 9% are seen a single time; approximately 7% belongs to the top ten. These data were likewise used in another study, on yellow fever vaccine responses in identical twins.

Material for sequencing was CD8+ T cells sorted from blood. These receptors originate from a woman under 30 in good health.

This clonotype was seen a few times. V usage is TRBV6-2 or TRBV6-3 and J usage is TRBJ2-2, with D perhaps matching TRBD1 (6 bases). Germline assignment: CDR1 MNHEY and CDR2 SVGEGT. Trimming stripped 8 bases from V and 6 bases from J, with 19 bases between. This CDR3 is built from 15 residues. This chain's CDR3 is CASAGATGGPGELFF. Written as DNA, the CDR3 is TGTGCCAGCGCAGGGGCGACAGGTGGCCCCGGGGAGCTGTTTTTT.

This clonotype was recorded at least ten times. CDR3 residues: CASSLGLAGVRVYEQYF. DNA of the CDR3: TGTGCCAGCAGCCTGGGACTAGCGGGAGTAAGAGTGTACGAGCAGTACTTC. The chain recombines TRBV11-2 with TRBJ2-7; TRBD2 agrees at 14 bases. CDR3 length: 17 residues. J was trimmed by 4 bases and V by 5 bases; bases with no gene match: 10. Germline CDR1 and CDR2: SGHAT and FQNNGV. The whole variable domain, filled in from reference TRBV11-2 and TRBJ2-7, reads EAGVAQSPRYKIIEKRQSVAFWCNPISGHATLYWYQQILGQGPKLLIQFQNNGVVDDSQLPKDRFSAERLKGVDSTLKIQPAKLEDSAVYLCASSLGLAGVRVYEQYFGPGTRLTVT.

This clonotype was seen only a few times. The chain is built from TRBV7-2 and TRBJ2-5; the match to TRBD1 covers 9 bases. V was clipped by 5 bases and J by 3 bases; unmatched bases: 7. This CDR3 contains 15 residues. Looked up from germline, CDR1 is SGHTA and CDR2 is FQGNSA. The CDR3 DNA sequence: TGTGCCAGCAGCCGATGGACAGGGGTGGAAGAGACCCAGTACTTC. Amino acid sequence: CASSRWTGVEETQYF.

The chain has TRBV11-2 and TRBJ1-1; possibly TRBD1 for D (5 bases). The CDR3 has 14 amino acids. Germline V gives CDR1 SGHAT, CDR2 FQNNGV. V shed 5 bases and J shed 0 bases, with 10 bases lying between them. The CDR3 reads CASSLTVMNTEAFF. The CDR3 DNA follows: TGTGCCAGCAGCCTGACAGTAATGAACACTGAAGCTTTCTTT.

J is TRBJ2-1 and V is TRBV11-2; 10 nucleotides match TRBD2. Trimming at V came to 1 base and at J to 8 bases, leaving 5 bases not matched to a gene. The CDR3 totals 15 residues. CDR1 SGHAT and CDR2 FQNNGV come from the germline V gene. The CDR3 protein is CASSLGVAGGDEQFF. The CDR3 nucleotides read TGTGCCAGCAGCTTAGGGGTAGCGGGGGGTGATGAGCAGTTCTTC.

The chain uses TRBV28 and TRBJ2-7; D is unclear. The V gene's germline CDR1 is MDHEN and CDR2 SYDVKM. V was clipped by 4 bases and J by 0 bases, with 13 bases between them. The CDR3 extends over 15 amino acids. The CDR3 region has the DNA TGTGCCAGCAGTTCGACGTCCGCTCACTCCTACGAGCAGTACTTC. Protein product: CASSSTSAHSYEQYF.

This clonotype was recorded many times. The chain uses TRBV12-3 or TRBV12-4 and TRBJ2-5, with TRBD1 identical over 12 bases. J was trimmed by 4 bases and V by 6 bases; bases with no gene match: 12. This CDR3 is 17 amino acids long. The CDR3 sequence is CASSATGTGGVLETQYF. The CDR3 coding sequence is TGTGCCAGCAGCGCAACCGGGACAGGGGGCGTTTTAGAGACCCAGTACTTC.

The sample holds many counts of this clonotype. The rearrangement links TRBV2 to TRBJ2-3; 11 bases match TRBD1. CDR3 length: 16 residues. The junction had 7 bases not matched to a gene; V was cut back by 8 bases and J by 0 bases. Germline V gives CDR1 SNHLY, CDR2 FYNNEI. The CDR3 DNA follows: TGTGCCAGCGAACCCGGGACAGGGGGTAGCACAGATACGCAGTATTTT. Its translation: CASEPGTGGSTDTQYF.

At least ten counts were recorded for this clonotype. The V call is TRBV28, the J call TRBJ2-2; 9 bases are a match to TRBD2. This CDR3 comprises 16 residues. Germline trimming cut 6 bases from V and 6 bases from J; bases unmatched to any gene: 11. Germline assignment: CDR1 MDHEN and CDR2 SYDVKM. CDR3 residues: CASSPPQRLAAGELFF. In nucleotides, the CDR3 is TGTGCCAGCAGCCCGCCCCAACGACTAGCGGCCGGGGAGCTGTTTTTT.

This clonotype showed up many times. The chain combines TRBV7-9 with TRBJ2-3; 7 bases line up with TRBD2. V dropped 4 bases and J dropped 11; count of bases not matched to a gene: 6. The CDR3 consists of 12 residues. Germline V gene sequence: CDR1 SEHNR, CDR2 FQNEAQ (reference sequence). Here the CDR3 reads CASSSGLDVQYF. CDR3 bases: TGTGCCAGCAGCTCAGGACTAGATGTGCAGTATTTT.

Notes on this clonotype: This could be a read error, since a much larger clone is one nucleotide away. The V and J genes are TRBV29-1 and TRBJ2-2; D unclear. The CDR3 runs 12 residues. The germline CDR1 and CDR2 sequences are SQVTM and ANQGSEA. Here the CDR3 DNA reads TGCAGCGGGACCGAGAACACCTGGGAGCTGTTTTTT. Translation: CSGTENTWELFF.

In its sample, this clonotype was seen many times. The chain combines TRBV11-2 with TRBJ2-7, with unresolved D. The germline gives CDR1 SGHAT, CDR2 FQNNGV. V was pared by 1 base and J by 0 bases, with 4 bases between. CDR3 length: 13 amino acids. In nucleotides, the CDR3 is TGTGCCAGCAGCTTAGTTCTCTCCTACGAGCAGTACTTC. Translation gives CASSLVLSYEQYF.

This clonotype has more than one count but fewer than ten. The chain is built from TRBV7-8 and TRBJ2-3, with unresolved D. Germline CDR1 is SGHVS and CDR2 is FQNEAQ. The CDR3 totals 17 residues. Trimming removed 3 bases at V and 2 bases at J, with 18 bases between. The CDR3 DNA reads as TGTGCCAGCAGCTTTAATTTCGTCCCTCAGCCCACAGATACGCAGTATTTT. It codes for CASSFNFVPQPTDTQYF. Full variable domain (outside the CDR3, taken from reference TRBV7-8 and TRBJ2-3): GAGVSQSPRYKVAKRGQDVALRCDPISGHVSLFWYQQALGQGPEFLTYFQNEAQLDKSGLPSDRFFAERPEGSVSTLKIQRTQQEDSAVYLCASSFNFVPQPTDTQYFGPGTRLTVL.

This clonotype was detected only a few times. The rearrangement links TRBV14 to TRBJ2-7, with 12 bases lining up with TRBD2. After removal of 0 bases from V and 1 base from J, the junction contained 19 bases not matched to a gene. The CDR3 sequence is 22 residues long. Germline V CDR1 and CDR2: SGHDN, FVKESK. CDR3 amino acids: CASSQERIGTSGPLGWSYEQYF. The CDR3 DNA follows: TGTGCCAGCAGCCAAGAAAGAATCGGGACTAGCGGGCCCCTCGGGTGGTCCTACGAGCAGTACTTC.

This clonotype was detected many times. Here the CDR3 reads CASSLVGFYEQYF. CDR3 sequence (DNA): TGTGCCAGCAGTTTAGTGGGATTCTACGAGCAGTACTTC. This chain connects TRBV12-3 or TRBV12-4 to TRBJ2-7; D is unclear. V dropped 1 base and J dropped 3 bases, with 7 bases sitting between them. The CDR3 covers 13 residues.

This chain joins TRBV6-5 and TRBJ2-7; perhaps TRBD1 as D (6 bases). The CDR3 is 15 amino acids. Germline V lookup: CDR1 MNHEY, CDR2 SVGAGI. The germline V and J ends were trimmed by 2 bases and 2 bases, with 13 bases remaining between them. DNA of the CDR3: TGTGCCAGCAGTTACCTCCGGGGACACCCCTACGAGCAGTACTTC. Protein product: CASSYLRGHPYEQYF.

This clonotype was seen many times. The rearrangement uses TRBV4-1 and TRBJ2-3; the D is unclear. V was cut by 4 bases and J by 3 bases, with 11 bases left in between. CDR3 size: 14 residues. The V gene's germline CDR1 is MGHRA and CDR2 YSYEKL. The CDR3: CASSPQAATDTQYF. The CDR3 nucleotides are TGCGCCAGCAGCCCTCAGGCCGCTACAGATACGCAGTATTTT.

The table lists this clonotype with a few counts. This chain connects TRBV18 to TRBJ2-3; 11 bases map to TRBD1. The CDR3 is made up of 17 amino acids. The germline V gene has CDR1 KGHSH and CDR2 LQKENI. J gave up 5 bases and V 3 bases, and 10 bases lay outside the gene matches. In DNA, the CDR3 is TGTGCCAGCTCACCCTCCCCCCGGGACAGGGGGAAAGATACGCAGTATTTT. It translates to CASSPSPRDRGKDTQYF.

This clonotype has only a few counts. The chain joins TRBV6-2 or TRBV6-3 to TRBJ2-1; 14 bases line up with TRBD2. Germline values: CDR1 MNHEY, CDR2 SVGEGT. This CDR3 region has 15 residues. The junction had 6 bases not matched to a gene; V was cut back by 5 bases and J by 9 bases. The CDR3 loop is CASSRGLAGEGEQFF. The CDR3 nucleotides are TGTGCCAGCAGTCGGGGACTAGCGGGAGAGGGTGAGCAGTTCTTC.

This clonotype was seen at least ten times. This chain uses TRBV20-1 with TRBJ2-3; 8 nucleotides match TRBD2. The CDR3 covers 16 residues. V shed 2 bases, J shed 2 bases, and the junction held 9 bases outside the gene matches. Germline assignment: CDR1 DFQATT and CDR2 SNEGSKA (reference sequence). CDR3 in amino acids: CSARRLAHYFTDTQYF. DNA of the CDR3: TGCAGTGCTAGAAGACTAGCGCATTATTTCACAGATACGCAGTATTTT.

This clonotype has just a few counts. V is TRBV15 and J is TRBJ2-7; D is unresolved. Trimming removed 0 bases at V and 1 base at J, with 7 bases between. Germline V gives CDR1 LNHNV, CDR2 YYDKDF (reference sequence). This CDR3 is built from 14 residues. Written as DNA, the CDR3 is TGTGCCACCAGCAGAGATGGGGAATCCTACGAGCAGTACTTC. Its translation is CATSRDGESYEQYF.

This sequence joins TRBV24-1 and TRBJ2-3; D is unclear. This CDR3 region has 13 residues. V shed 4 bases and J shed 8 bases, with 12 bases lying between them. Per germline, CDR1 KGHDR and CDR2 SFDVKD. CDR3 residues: CATSDSAFGTQYF. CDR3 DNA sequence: TGTGCCACCAGTGACTCCGCGTTCGGTACGCAGTATTTT.

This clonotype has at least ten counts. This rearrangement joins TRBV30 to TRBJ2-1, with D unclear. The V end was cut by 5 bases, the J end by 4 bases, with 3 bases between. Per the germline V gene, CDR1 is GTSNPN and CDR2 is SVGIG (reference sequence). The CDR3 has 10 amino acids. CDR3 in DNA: TGTGCCTGGGCTTACAATGAGCAGTTCTTC. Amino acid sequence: CAWAYNEQFF.

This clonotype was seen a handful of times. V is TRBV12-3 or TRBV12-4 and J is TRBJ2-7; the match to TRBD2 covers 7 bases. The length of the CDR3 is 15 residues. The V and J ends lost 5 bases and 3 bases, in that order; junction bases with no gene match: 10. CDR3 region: CASSPGLETYYEQYF. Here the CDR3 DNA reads TGTGCCAGCAGTCCCGGACTAGAAACTTACTACGAGCAGTACTTC.

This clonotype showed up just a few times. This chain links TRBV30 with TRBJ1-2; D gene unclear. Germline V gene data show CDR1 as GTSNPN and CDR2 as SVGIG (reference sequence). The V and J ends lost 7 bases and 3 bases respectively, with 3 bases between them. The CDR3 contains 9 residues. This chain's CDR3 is CALDYGYTF. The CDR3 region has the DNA TGTGCCTTAGACTATGGCTACACCTTC.

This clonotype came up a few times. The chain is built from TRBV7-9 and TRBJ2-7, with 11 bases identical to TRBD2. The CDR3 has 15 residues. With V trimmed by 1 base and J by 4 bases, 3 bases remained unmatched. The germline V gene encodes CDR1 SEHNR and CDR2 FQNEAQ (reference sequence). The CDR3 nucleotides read TGTGCCAGCAGCTTAGAGGGACTAGCGGAGTACGAGCAGTACTTC. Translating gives CASSLEGLAEYEQYF.

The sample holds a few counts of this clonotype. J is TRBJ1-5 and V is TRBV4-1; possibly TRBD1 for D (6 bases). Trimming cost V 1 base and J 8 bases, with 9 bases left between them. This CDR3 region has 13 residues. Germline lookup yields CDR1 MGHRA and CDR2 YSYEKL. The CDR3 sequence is CASSQVSGEPQHF. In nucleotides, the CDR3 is TGCGCCAGCAGCCAAGTTTCAGGGGAGCCCCAGCATTTT.

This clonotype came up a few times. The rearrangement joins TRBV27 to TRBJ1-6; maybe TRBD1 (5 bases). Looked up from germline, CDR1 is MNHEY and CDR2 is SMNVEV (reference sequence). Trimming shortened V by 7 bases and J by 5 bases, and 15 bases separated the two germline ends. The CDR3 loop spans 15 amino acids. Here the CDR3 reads CASNPFRDHNSPLHF. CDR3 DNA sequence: TGTGCCAGCAACCCTTTCCGGGACCATAATTCACCCCTCCACTTT.

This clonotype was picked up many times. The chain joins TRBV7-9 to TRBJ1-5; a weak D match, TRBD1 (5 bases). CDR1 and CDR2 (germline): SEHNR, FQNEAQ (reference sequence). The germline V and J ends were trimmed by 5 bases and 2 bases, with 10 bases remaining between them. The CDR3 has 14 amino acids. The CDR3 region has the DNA TGTGCCAGCAGCACTGGGGGTGGCAATCAGCCCCAGCATTTT. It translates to CASSTGGGNQPQHF.

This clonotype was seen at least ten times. The CDR3 protein is CAGDSQNTEAFF. DNA of the CDR3: TGTGCCGGAGACTCCCAGAACACTGAAGCTTTCTTT. The rearrangement uses TRBV7-9 and TRBJ1-1; no firm D call. The CDR3 length is 12 residues. V dropped 11 bases and J dropped 1 base, with 11 bases sitting between them. The germline CDR1 and CDR2 sequences are SEHNR and FQNEAQ (reference sequence).